The 14 T cell receptor beta chains in this list originate from one sample, sequenced in a study of shared clonotypes between healthy human individuals. Naive CD8 isolation took CD45RO-negative cells positively selected for CCR7 and excluded terminally differentiated effector memory CD45RA+ cells. The method was immunoSEQ multiplex PCR; TCRdb's version includes in-frame clones alone and lacks a portion of them. The top ten hold approximately 0.33% of the sample, which has about 580,000 clones, about 98% seen once. Sequencing used naive CD8+ T cells sorted from blood. The receptor set was obtained from a man in his thirties or forties in good health.

V and J are TRBV6-5 and TRBJ1-2, with 8 positions matching TRBD1. Germline lookup yields CDR1 MNHEY and CDR2 SVGAGI. Losses at the gene ends were 4 bases for V and 5 bases for J; bases not matched to a gene: 6. The CDR3 loop spans 14 amino acids. The CDR3 sequence: CASSLGQVMYGYTF. Written as DNA, the CDR3 is TGTGCCAGCAGTTTGGGACAGGTCATGTATGGCTACACCTTC.

This clone was picked up one time. The CDR3: CASNLMGRGYEQYF. CDR3 in DNA: TGTGCCAGCAACCTAATGGGGAGAGGCTACGAGCAGTACTTC. V usage is TRBV5-4 and J usage is TRBJ2-7, with a weak D call TRBD2 (5 bases). The V gene's germline CDR1 is SGHNT and CDR2 YYREEE (reference sequence). The CDR3 loop spans 14 amino acids. The V gene lost 6 bases and the J gene lost 3 bases, with 16 bases spanning the gap.

This rearrangement joins TRBV7-9 to TRBJ2-7, with a possible D match to TRBD2 (6 bases). V gave up 3 bases and J gave up 3 bases, with 9 bases separating them. This CDR3 region has 13 residues. The germline CDR1 and CDR2 sequences are SEHNR and FQNEAQ (reference sequence). The CDR3 loop reads CASSFGGDYEQYF. CDR3 bases: TGTGCCAGCAGCTTCGGGGGAGACTACGAGCAGTACTTC.

V and J are TRBV9 and TRBJ2-2; D may match TRBD1 or TRBD2 (5 bases each). The germline V and J ends were trimmed by 3 bases and 0 bases, with 12 bases remaining between them. The CDR3 sequence is 16 residues long. Germline lookup yields CDR1 SGDLS and CDR2 YYNGEE. The CDR3 nucleotides read TGTGCCAGCAGCGCCCACCTGGGACCGAACACCGGGGAGCTGTTTTTT. Protein sequence: CASSAHLGPNTGELFF.

In regard to this clone: The same CDR3 also results from other DNA sequences found in this sample. The chain uses TRBV9 and TRBJ2-3; D gene unclear. CDR1 SGDLS and CDR2 YYNGEE come from the germline V gene. V shed 0 bases and J shed 0 bases, with 5 bases lying between them. The CDR3 spans 14 residues. The CDR3 DNA sequence: TGTGCCAGCAGCGTAGACGGGAGCACAGATACGCAGTATTTT. Residues: CASSVDGSTDTQYF. Full variable domain (outside the CDR3, taken from reference TRBV9 and TRBJ2-3): DSGVTQTPKHLITATGQRVTLRCSPRSGDLSVYWYQQSLDQGLQFLIQYYNGEERAKGNILERFSAQQFPDLHSELNLSSLELGDSALYFCASSVDGSTDTQYFGPGTRLTVL.

The chain carries TRBV6-5 and TRBJ1-4; no clear D. The V gene lost 5 bases and the J gene lost 1 base, with 8 bases spanning the gap. Germline V gene sequence: CDR1 MNHEY, CDR2 SVGAGI. There are 14 residues in the CDR3. This CDR3 is CASSQELTNEKLFF. CDR3 DNA: TGTGCCAGCAGTCAGGAACTAACTAATGAAAAACTGTTTTTT.

J is TRBJ1-1 and V is TRBV16; D ambiguous. Germline V gives CDR1 KGHSY, CDR2 FQNENV. The CDR3 covers 14 residues. The V and J ends lost 0 bases and 7 bases respectively, with 12 bases between them. For the CDR3, the DNA is TGTGCCAGCAGCCAATCGAGGTCGCACAATGAAGCTTTCTTT. Its translation is CASSQSRSHNEAFF.

This chain connects TRBV27 to TRBJ1-1; D not certain. The CDR3 length is 14 residues. Trimming stripped 3 bases from V and 1 base from J, with 9 bases between. Germline values: CDR1 MNHEY, CDR2 SMNVEV (reference sequence). Written as DNA, the CDR3 is TGTGCCAGCAGTTTGCCGGGAAGGAACACTGAAGCTTTCTTT. Encoded protein: CASSLPGRNTEAFF.

The J gene is TRBJ1-3, the V gene TRBV9; weak D call: TRBD1 (6 bases). Germline V CDR1 and CDR2: SGDLS, YYNGEE. The CDR3 sequence is 19 residues long. The V end lost 0 bases, the J end lost 4 bases, and 23 bases lay between the germline ends. CDR3 protein: CASSVGPTGGTVGGNTIYF. CDR3 DNA: TGTGCCAGCAGCGTAGGCCCCACGGGGGGCACGGTGGGAGGAAACACCATATATTTT.

The chain carries TRBV7-6 and TRBJ1-1; no firm D call. The length of the CDR3 is 12 residues. V lost 4 bases, J lost 5 bases, and 8 bases lay in between. The germline gives CDR1 SGHVS, CDR2 FNYEAQ. In nucleotides, the CDR3 is TGTGCCAGCAGCTCGGGCGTGACTGAAGCTTTCTTT. This sequence encodes CASSSGVTEAFF.

The rearrangement links TRBV5-5 to TRBJ2-7, with D unresolved. V was cut by 2 bases and J by 1 base, with 7 bases left in between. Germline V lookup: CDR1 SGHKS, CDR2 YYEKEE (reference sequence). The length of the CDR3 is 13 residues. CDR3 loop: CASSFKGSYEQYF. As DNA, the CDR3 is TGTGCCAGCAGCTTTAAGGGTTCCTACGAGCAGTACTTC.

The genes are TRBV11-2 and TRBJ2-3; D is uncertain. The CDR3 has 13 amino acids. The V and J ends lost 0 bases and 4 bases respectively, with 5 bases between them. Germline assignment: CDR1 SGHAT and CDR2 FQNNGV. The CDR3 loop reads CASSLEIADTQYF. CDR3 in DNA: TGTGCCAGCAGCTTAGAAATCGCAGATACGCAGTATTTT.

The chain recombines TRBV29-1 with TRBJ2-6, with 9 bases identical to TRBD1. The CDR3 consists of 17 residues. CDR1 SQVTM and CDR2 ANQGSEA come from the germline V gene. Germline trimming cut 2 bases from V and 0 bases from J; bases unmatched to any gene: 5. In nucleotides, the CDR3 is TGCAGCGTTGAAATCCGGGACAGGGACTCTGGGGCCAACGTCCTGACTTTC. Translating gives CSVEIRDRDSGANVLTF.

The chain uses TRBV7-9 and TRBJ2-5; D unclear. The V end was cut by 5 bases, the J end by 1 base, with 17 bases between. CDR1 and CDR2 from the germline V gene are SEHNR and FQNEAQ (reference sequence). CDR3 length: 16 residues. The CDR3 loop is CASSTQRAPGQETQYF. In DNA form, the CDR3 reads TGTGCCAGCAGCACTCAAAGGGCCCCGGGCCAAGAGACCCAGTACTTC.